Listed below are T cell receptor beta chains from one sample, sequenced in a study of cytomegalovirus exposure and HLA in healthy donors. TCRdb's copy holds only in-frame clones and misses some; the assay was immunoSEQ multiplex PCR. Of about 160,000 clones listed, about 80% are singletons. Sequenced sample: PBMCs. Receptors originate from a man aged 50-59 years in good health and CMV-seropositive. CDR3s include the opening cysteine and the closing phenylalanine or tryptophan. D genes are given only for firm matches. Not all rows give a size; the values are once, few, many and, for expanded clones, a class.

size: .
J: TRBJ2-7
V: TRBV7-9
D: .
CDR3: CASSLREAGSYEQYF
DNA: TGTGCCAGCAGCCTCCGGGAAGCGGGCTCCTACGAGCAGTACTTC

size: .
J: TRBJ2-1
V: TRBV6-6
D: .
CDR3: CASSYGGNEQFF
DNA: TGTGCCAGCAGTTACGGAGGGAATGAGCAGTTCTTC

size: .
J: TRBJ2-2
V: TRBV10-3
D: .
CDR3: CAISESGRGTGELFF
DNA: TGTGCCATCAGTGAGTCGGGCAGGGGTACCGGGGAGCTGTTTTTT

size: .
J: TRBJ2-5
V: TRBV5-1
D: .
CDR3: CASSWTMETQYF
DNA: TGCGCCAGCAGCTGGACTATGGAGACCCAGTACTTC

size: .
J: TRBJ2-5
V: TRBV6-5
D: .
CDR3: CASSQRVRSETQYF
DNA: TGTGCCAGCAGTCAGCGGGTTCGATCCGAGACCCAGTACTTC

size: few
J: TRBJ1-1
V: TRBV7-2
D: .
CDR3: CASSPQGITEAFF
DNA: TGTGCCAGCAGCCCGCAGGGGATCACTGAAGCTTTCTTT

size: .
J: TRBJ1-2
V: TRBV18
D: TRBD1
CDR3: CASTRVQGASSYGYTF
DNA: TGTGCCAGCACCCGAGTACAGGGGGCCTCTTCCTATGGCTACACCTTC

size: .
J: TRBJ1-2
V: TRBV4-3
D: .
CDR3: CASSPNYDRFYYGYTF
DNA: TGCGCCAGCAGCCCCAACTACGACAGGTTTTACTATGGCTACACCTTC

size: .
J: TRBJ2-7
V: TRBV6-5
D: TRBD1
CDR3: CASSITGGPYEQYF
DNA: TGTGCCAGCAGCATCACAGGGGGTCCGTACGAGCAGTACTTC

size: few
J: TRBJ2-2
V: TRBV7-2
D: TRBD2
CDR3: CASSSSGAGTGELFF
DNA: TGTGCCAGCAGCTCTAGCGGGGCGGGCACCGGGGAGCTGTTTTTT

size: .
J: TRBJ1-3
V: TRBV18
D: TRBD1
CDR3: CASSYGQAAFGGNTIYF
DNA: TGTGCCAGCTCATACGGACAGGCCGCATTTGGGGGAAACACCATATATTTT

size: .
J: TRBJ1-2
V: TRBV5-8
D: .
CDR3: CASSFGSLDYGYTF
DNA: TGTGCCAGCAGCTTTGGCAGTCTCGACTATGGCTACACCTTC

size: once
J: TRBJ2-1
V: TRBV9
D: .
CDR3: CASSVDPPFNKRNEQFF
DNA: TGTGCCAGCAGCGTAGACCCCCCATTTAATAAGAGGAATGAGCAGTTCTTC

size: .
J: TRBJ1-4
V: TRBV7-9
D: .
CDR3: CASSSVRRTNEKLFF
DNA: TGTGCCAGCAGCTCCGTGCGGCGAACTAATGAAAAACTGTTTTTT